This passage covers 14 T cell receptor beta chains from one sample sequenced in a study of T cells after yellow fever vaccination. Each CDR3 protein gets one entry after TCRdb re-called the 5' RACE reads with MiXCR. The sample includes 550,000 to 750,000 distinct CDR3 sequences, roughly 13% of them seen just once. Sequences were derived from PBMCs, sampled on the day of the yellow fever booster vaccination. These receptors came from a man aged 25 to 40 who received the YFV17D yellow fever vaccine.

This clonotype was observed a handful of times. The rearrangement links TRBV20-1 to TRBJ1-6; no clear D gene. This CDR3 region has 12 residues. The germline V gene encodes CDR1 DFQATT and CDR2 SNEGSKA (reference sequence). V dropped 5 bases and J dropped 19 bases, with 21 bases sitting between them. CDR3 sequence: CSALWAEALEHF. CDR3 in DNA: TGCAGTGCTTTATGGGCAGAGGCGCTTGAGCACTTT.

This clonotype has only a few counts. This chain connects TRBV12-3 or TRBV12-4 to TRBJ2-1; the match to TRBD2 covers 7 bases. V was clipped by 4 bases and J by 4 bases; unmatched bases: 4. This CDR3 is built from 14 residues. CDR3 sequence (DNA): TGTGCCAGCAGTTCAAGCGGGAAGTACAATGAGCAGTTCTTC. Protein: CASSSSGKYNEQFF.

The V and J genes are TRBV27 and TRBJ2-1; the D gene is possibly TRBD2 (6 bases). There are 14 residues in the CDR3. Trimming removed 8 bases from V and 0 bases from J, with 11 bases in between. Per the germline V gene, CDR1 is MNHEY and CDR2 is SMNVEV (reference sequence). CDR3 in DNA: TGTGCCAGCTGGGACTCCCCCTCCTACAATGAGCAGTTCTTC. Its protein is CASWDSPSYNEQFF.

This clonotype came up a few times. V and J are TRBV5-4 and TRBJ2-2; maybe TRBD2 (5 bases). The CDR3 length is 14 residues. Germline V gives CDR1 SGHNT, CDR2 YYREEE (reference sequence). Trimming removed 0 bases from V and 4 bases from J, with 7 bases in between. CDR3 bases: TGTGCCAGCAGCTTGGAAGCGGCCACCGGGGAGCTGTTTTTT. It is translated as CASSLEAATGELFF.

This clonotype has a handful of counts. The V gene is TRBV19, the J gene TRBJ1-4; D not resolved. The ends were cut back, 9 bases at V and 10 bases at J, with 24 bases in the middle. The CDR3 is 15 residues long. Germline assignment: CDR1 LNHDA and CDR2 SQIVND (reference sequence). The CDR3 DNA follows: TGTGCCAGCGAAACCTCCGGTCACGGGTCGGGAAAACTGTTTTTT. Its translation is CASETSGHGSGKLFF.

This clonotype came up a few times. This chain connects TRBV12-3 or TRBV12-4 to TRBJ1-2; no clear D. Trimming stripped 7 bases from V and 4 bases from J, with 16 bases between. The length of the CDR3 is 14 residues. The CDR3 DNA is TGTGCCAGCACTCCCGGGGTTCCCTCCTATGGCTACACCTTC. Translation: CASTPGVPSYGYTF.

This clonotype has only a few counts. The rearrangement links TRBV6-2 or TRBV6-3 to TRBJ2-1; D uncertain. Germline V CDR1 and CDR2: MNHEY, SVGEGT. The CDR3 extends over 10 amino acids. V was shortened by 9 bases and J by 14 bases, with 14 bases between the two germline ends. CDR3 nucleotides: TGTGCCAGATTTCACGAGATGGAGTTCTTC. It translates to CARFHEMEFF.

The chain is built from TRBV12-3 or TRBV12-4 and TRBJ2-1; D tentatively reads TRBD1 or TRBD2 (6 bases each). V lost 2 bases and J 9 bases, leaving 17 bases between the germline ends. The CDR3 spans 15 residues. The chain's CDR3 is CASSLMYSEGGEQFF. The CDR3 DNA reads TGTGCCAGCAGTTTAATGTACAGCGAGGGGGGTGAGCAGTTCTTC.

This clonotype was recorded a few times. This rearrangement joins TRBV6-2 or TRBV6-3 to TRBJ2-3, with 7 bases that match TRBD1. Germline CDR1 MNHEY, CDR2 SVGEGT. The CDR3 spans 17 residues. Trimming cost V 4 bases and J 3 bases; bases outside gene matches: 13. Written as DNA, the CDR3 is TGTGCCAGCAGTTCTCAGAGGGGGCCTGTGTGGACAGATACGCAGTATTTT. Residues: CASSSQRGPVWTDTQYF.

The chain uses TRBV4-3 and TRBJ2-7; 7 bases line up with TRBD1. Germline V gene data show CDR1 as LGHNA and CDR2 as YSLEER. The V segment lost 2 bases and the J segment 2 bases; nucleotides outside the gene matches: 9. The CDR3 contains 16 residues. In DNA, the CDR3 is TGCGCCAGCAGCCAACAGGGACAGCAGGGCGCCTACGAGCAGTACTTC. Translating it yields CASSQQGQQGAYEQYF.

On this clonotype itself: A much bigger clone sits one base away, suggesting this may be a read error. The rearrangement links TRBV5-5 to TRBJ1-5; a possible D gene is TRBD1 (6 bases). V shed 3 bases and J shed 0 bases, with 10 bases lying between them. The CDR3 extends over 15 amino acids. Germline values: CDR1 SGHKS, CDR2 YYEKEE (reference sequence). This chain's CDR3 is CASSSGTHSNQPQHF. The CDR3 DNA reads as TGTGCCAGCAGCTCCGGGACACATAGCAATCAGCCCCAGCATTTT.

This clonotype occurred a few times. The chain uses TRBV5-1 and TRBJ2-3, with 7 bases aligning to TRBD2. In germline, CDR1 is SGHRS, CDR2 YFSETQ. The CDR3 has 15 amino acids. The junction had 10 bases not matched to a gene; V was cut back by 3 bases and J by 6 bases. CDR3 DNA sequence: TGCGCCAGCAGCTCACAACCGGGACTATCCGATACGCAGTATTTT. Amino acids: CASSSQPGLSDTQYF.

The rearrangement links TRBV25-1 to TRBJ1-3; tentative D call: TRBD1 (5 bases). Germline CDR1 reads MGHDK; CDR2 reads SYGVNS. V was pared by 0 bases and J by 8 bases, with 17 bases between. The CDR3 is made up of 16 amino acids. The CDR3 loop is CASSEYWGVPGDTIYF. Here the CDR3 DNA reads TGTGCCAGCAGTGAATACTGGGGCGTTCCGGGGGACACCATATATTTT.

This clonotype was found a few times. V usage is TRBV29-1 and J usage is TRBJ2-2; D may be TRBD1 or TRBD2 (6 bases each). The CDR3 loop spans 15 amino acids. In germline, CDR1 is SQVTM, CDR2 ANQGSEA. V was pared by 0 bases and J by 5 bases, with 13 bases between. In DNA form, the CDR3 reads TGCAGCGTTGAAGATCAACAGGGAGGAACCGGGGAGCTGTTTTTT. This codes for CSVEDQQGGTGELFF.